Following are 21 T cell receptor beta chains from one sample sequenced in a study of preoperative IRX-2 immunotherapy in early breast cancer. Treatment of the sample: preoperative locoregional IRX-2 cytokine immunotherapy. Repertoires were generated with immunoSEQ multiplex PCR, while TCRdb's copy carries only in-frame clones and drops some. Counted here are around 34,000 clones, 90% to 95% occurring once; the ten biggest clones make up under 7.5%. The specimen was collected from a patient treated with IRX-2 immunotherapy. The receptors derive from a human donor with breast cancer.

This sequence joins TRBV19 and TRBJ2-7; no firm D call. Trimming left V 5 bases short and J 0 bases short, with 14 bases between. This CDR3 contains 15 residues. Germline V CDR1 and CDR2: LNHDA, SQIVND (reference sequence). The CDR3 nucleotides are TGTGCCAGTAGTTCCCCGGGCCAAAGCTCCTACGAGCAGTACTTC. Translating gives CASSSPGQSSYEQYF.

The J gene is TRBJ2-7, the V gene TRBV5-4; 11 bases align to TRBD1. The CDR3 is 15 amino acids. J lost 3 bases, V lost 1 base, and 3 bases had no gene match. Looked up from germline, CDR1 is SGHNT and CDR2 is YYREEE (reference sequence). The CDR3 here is CASSLRTGGNYEQYF. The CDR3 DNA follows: TGTGCCAGCAGCTTGCGGACAGGGGGCAACTACGAGCAGTACTTC.

The CDR3 is CASSLTSGSNEQFF. The CDR3 DNA follows: TGCGCCAGCAGCCTGACTAGCGGGTCCAATGAGCAGTTCTTC. The chain links TRBV5-1 to TRBJ2-1, with 10 positions matching TRBD2. The CDR3 runs 14 residues. With V trimmed by 4 bases and J by 6 bases, 4 bases remained unmatched. Germline-derived CDR1 and CDR2 are SGHRS and YFSETQ. The variable domain in full, completed from reference TRBV5-1 and TRBJ2-1, reads KAGVTQTPRYLIKTRGQQVTLSCSPISGHRSVSWYQQTPGQGLQFLFEYFSETQRNKGNFPGRFSGRQFSNSRSEMNVSTLELGDSALYLCASSLTSGSNEQFFGPGTRLTVL.

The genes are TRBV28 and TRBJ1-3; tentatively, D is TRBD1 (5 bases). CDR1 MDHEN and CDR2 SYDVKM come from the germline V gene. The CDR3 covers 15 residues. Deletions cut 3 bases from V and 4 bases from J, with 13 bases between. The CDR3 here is CASSFSQVGGNTIYF. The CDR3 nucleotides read TGTGCCAGCAGTTTCTCACAGGTTGGCGGAAACACCATATATTTT.

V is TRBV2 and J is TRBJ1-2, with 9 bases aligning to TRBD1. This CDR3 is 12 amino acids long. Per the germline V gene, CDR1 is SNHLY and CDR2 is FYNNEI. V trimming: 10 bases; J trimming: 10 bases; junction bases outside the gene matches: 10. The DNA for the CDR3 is TGTGCCATTGCCCGGGACAGGGTTAACTACACCTTC. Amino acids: CAIARDRVNYTF.

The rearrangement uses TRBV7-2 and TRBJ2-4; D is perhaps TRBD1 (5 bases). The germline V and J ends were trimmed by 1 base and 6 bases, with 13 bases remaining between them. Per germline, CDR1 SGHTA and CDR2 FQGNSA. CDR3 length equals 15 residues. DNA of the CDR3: TGTGCCAGCAGCTTAGGTCAGGGCAACATAAACATTCAGTACTTC. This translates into CASSLGQGNINIQYF.

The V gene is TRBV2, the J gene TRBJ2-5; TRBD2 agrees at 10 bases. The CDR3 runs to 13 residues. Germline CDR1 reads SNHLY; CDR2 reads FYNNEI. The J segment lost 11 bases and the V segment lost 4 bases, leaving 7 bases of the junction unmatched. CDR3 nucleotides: TGTGCCAGCAGTGCTAGCGGGAGAACTTGGCAGTACTTC. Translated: CASSASGRTWQYF.

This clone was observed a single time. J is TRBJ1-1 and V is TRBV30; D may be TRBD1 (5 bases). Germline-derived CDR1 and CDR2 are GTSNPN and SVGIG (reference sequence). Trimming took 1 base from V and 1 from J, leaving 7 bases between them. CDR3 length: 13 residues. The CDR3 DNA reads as TGTGCCTGGAGTGGGGGGACGAACACTGAAGCTTTCTTT. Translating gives CAWSGGTNTEAFF.

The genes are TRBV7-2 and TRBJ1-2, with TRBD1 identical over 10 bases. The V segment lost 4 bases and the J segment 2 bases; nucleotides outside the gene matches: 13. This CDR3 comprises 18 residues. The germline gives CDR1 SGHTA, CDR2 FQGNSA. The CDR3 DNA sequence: TGTGCCAGCAGCTCCACCACAGCCCCGGGACAGGGGAACTATGGCTACACCTTC. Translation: CASSSTTAPGQGNYGYTF. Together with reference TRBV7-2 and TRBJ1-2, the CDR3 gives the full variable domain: GAGVSQSPSNKVTEKGKDVELRCDPISGHTALYWYRQSLGQGLEFLIYFQGNSAPDKSGLPSDRFSAERTGGSVSTLTIQRTQQEDSAVYLCASSSTTAPGQGNYGYTFGSGTRLTVV.

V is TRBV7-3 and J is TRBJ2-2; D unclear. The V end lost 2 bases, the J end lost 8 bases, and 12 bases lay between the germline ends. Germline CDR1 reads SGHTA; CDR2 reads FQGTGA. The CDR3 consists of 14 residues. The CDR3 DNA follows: TGTGCCAGCAGCTTAGGGCCCAGCGCGGGGGAGCTGTTTTTT. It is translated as CASSLGPSAGELFF. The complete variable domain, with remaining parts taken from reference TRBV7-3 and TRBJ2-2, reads GAGVSQTPSNKVTEKGKYVELRCDPISGHTALYWYRQSLGQGPEFLIYFQGTGAADDSGLPNDRFFAVRPEGSVSTLKIQRTERGDSAVYLCASSLGPSAGELFFGEGSRLTVL.

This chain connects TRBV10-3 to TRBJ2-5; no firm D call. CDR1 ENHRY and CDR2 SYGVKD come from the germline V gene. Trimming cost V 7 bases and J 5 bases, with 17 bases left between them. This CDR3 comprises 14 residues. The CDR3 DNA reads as TGTGCCATCAACCGCGAGGAATCCGGGGAGACCCAGTACTTC. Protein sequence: CAINREESGETQYF.

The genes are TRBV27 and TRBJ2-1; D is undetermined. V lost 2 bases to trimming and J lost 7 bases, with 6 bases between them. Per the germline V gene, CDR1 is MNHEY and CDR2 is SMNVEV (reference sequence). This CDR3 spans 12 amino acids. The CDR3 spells CASSLTVNEQFF. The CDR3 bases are TGTGCCAGCAGTTTAACGGTGAATGAGCAGTTCTTC.

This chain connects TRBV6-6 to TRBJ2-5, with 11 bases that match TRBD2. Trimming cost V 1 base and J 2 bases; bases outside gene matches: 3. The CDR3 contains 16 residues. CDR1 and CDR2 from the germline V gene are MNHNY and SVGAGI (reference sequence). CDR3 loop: CASSYWASGRQETQYF. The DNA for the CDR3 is TGTGCCAGCAGTTACTGGGCTAGCGGGAGGCAAGAGACCCAGTACTTC.

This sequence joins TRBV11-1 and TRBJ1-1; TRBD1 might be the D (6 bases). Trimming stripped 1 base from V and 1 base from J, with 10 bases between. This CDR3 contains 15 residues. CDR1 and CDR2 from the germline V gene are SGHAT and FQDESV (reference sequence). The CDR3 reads CASSLDRVKNTEAFF. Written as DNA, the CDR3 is TGTGCCAGCAGCTTAGACAGGGTTAAGAACACTGAAGCTTTCTTT.

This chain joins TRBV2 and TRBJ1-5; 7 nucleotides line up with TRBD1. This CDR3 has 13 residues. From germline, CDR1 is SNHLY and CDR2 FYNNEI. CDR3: CAGGGQFNQPQHF. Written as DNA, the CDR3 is TGTGCTGGAGGGGGACAGTTCAATCAGCCCCAGCATTTT.

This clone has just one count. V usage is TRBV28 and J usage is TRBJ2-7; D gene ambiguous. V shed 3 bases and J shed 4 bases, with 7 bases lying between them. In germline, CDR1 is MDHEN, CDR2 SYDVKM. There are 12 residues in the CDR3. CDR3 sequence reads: CASSLSYYEQYF. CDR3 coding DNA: TGTGCCAGCAGTTTGTCCTATTACGAGCAGTACTTC.

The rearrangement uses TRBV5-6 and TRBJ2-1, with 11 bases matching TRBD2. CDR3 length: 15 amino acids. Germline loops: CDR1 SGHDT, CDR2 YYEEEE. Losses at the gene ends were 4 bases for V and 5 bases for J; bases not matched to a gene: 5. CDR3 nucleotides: TGTGCCAGCAGCCGACTAGCGGGGCTTGACAATGAGCAGTTCTTC. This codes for CASSRLAGLDNEQFF.

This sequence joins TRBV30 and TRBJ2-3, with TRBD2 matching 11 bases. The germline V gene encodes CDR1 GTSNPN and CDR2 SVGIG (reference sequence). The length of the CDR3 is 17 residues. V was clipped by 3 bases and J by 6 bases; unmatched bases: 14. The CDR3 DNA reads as TGTGCCTGGAGAGAACAACTTCTAGCGGGAGGTGCCGATACGCAGTATTTT. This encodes CAWREQLLAGGADTQYF. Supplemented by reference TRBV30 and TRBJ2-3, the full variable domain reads SQTIHQWPATLVQPVGSPLSLECTVEGTSNPNLYWYRQAAGRGLQLLFYSVGIGQISSEVPQNLSASRPQDRQFILSSKKLLLSDSGFYLCAWREQLLAGGADTQYFGPGTRLTVL.

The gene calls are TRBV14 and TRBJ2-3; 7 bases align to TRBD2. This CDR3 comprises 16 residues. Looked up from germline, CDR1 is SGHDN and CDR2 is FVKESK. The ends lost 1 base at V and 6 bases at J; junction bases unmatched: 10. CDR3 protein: CASSQVLAANKDTQYF. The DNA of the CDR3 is TGTGCCAGCAGCCAAGTGCTAGCGGCAAATAAGGATACGCAGTATTTT.

The CDR3 region has the DNA TGTGCCAGCTCACCTAAACTGAACACCGGGGAGCTGTTTTTT. This translates into CASSPKLNTGELFF. The V and J genes are TRBV18 and TRBJ2-2; D is undetermined. Germline CDR1 reads KGHSH; CDR2 reads LQKENI. The CDR3 runs 14 residues. V was shortened by 3 bases and J by 1 base, with 6 bases between the two germline ends.

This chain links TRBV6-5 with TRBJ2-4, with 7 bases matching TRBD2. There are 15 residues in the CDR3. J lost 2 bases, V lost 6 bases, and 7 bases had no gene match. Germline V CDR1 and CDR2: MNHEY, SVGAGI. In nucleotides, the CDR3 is TGTGCCAGCAGATTCACACTAGCGCCCAAAAACATTCAGTACTTC. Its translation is CASRFTLAPKNIQYF.